These 32 T cell receptor beta chains were all obtained from the same sample, sequenced in a study of OX40 agonist ivuxolimab in advanced cancers. Profiling relied on immunoSEQ multiplex PCR, and the TCRdb table lists in-frame clones only, not all of them. The repertoire holds under 25,000 clones, with 75% to 85% as singletons. Source: CD4+ or CD8+ T cells sorted from blood, taken in a trial of the OX40 agonist ivuxolimab. These TCRs come from an adult with an advanced solid tumor such as melanoma, head and neck, liver or kidney cancer.

This chain links TRBV6-6 with TRBJ2-3, with 8 bases aligning to TRBD1. With V trimmed by 7 bases and J by 9 bases, 9 bases remained unmatched. Germline V gives CDR1 MNHNY, CDR2 SVGAGI (reference sequence). CDR3 length equals 13 residues. CDR3 in amino acids: CASNTGTGRTQYF. DNA for the CDR3: TGTGCCAGCAACACCGGGACAGGTAGAACGCAGTATTTT.

J is TRBJ2-1 and V is TRBV9; TRBD2 might be the D (6 bases). V was shortened by 0 bases and J by 5 bases, with 12 bases between the two germline ends. This CDR3 contains 15 residues. Germline CDR1 and CDR2: SGDLS and YYNGEE. The CDR3 reads CASSVVGGRDNEQFF. The DNA for the CDR3 is TGTGCCAGCAGCGTAGTGGGAGGTCGGGACAATGAGCAGTTCTTC.

This clone occurred a few times. V usage is TRBV28 and J usage is TRBJ2-6; 8 nucleotides match TRBD2. The trim removed 4 bases at V and 0 bases at J, leaving 11 bases unmatched. The germline V gene has CDR1 MDHEN and CDR2 SYDVKM. This CDR3 contains 19 residues. CDR3 region: CASSSRRVAGFSGANVLTF. CDR3 coding DNA: TGTGCCAGCAGTTCCCGGAGGGTAGCGGGATTCTCTGGGGCCAACGTCCTGACTTTC.

This chain links TRBV27 with TRBJ2-3, with unresolved D. The V gene lost 3 bases and the J gene lost 1 base, with 14 bases spanning the gap. Germline lookup yields CDR1 MNHEY and CDR2 SMNVEV (reference sequence). CDR3 length equals 16 residues. For the CDR3, the DNA is TGTGCCAGCAGTTTCGTCCGGGTGAAGGGCACAGATACGCAGTATTTT. As protein: CASSFVRVKGTDTQYF.

The chain has TRBV9 and TRBJ2-7, with D tentatively TRBD2 (5 bases). This CDR3 is built from 13 residues. Germline V gene lookup returns CDR1 SGDLS and CDR2 YYNGEE. V was trimmed by 4 bases and J by 1 base, leaving 9 bases between them. Here the CDR3 DNA reads TGTGCCAGCAGCCCCGGACTGTCCTACGAGCAGTACTTC. The encoded protein is CASSPGLSYEQYF.

The chain has TRBV28 and TRBJ2-7; no reliable D call. The CDR3 has 13 residues. The V end was cut by 2 bases, the J end by 6 bases, with 11 bases between. The germline V gene has CDR1 MDHEN and CDR2 SYDVKM. The CDR3 spells CASSLGLLGEQYF. The DNA for the CDR3 is TGTGCCAGCAGTTTAGGCCTCTTGGGCGAGCAGTACTTC.

By its share, this clone is large. Additional DNA sequences in this sample encode the identical CDR3. This rearrangement joins TRBV9 to TRBJ2-1; D gene ambiguous. The CDR3 is made up of 11 amino acids. Germline V gene sequence: CDR1 SGDLS, CDR2 YYNGEE. Trimming shortened V by 2 bases and J by 9 bases, and 6 bases separated the two germline ends. DNA for the CDR3: TGTGCCAGCAGCGTGACATCTGAGCAGTTCTTC. Amino acids: CASSVTSEQFF.

The genes are TRBV4-1 and TRBJ2-1, with 10 bases lining up with TRBD2. The CDR3 contains 15 residues. With V trimmed by 3 bases and J by 9 bases, 8 bases remained unmatched. CDR1 is MGHRA, CDR2 YSYEKL, per germline. The CDR3 loop is CASSQGSVAGGEQFF. For the CDR3, the DNA is TGCGCCAGCAGCCAGGGTTCGGTAGCGGGAGGTGAGCAGTTCTTC.

The chain carries TRBV13 and TRBJ2-2; 9 bases match TRBD2. J lost 4 bases, V lost 4 bases, and 4 bases had no gene match. Germline CDR1 and CDR2: PRHDT and FYEKMQ (reference sequence). The CDR3 runs to 15 residues. CDR3 loop: CASSSHSGSTGELFF. CDR3 coding DNA: TGTGCCAGCAGCTCCCATAGCGGGAGCACCGGGGAGCTGTTTTTT. The variable domain in full, with the rest retrieved from reference TRBV13 and TRBJ2-2, is AAGVIQSPRHLIKEKRETATLKCYPIPRHDTVYWYQQGPGQDPQFLISFYEKMQSDKGSIPDRFSAQQFSDYHSELNMSSLELGDSALYFCASSSHSGSTGELFFGEGSRLTVL.

The CDR3 spells CAWIYPLRGLTEAFF. The CDR3 bases are TGTGCCTGGATCTACCCCCTCAGGGGATTAACTGAAGCTTTCTTT. J is TRBJ1-1 and V is TRBV30; D may be TRBD1 (6 bases). The CDR3 covers 15 residues. Trimming cost V 4 bases and J 5 bases, with 20 bases left between them. Germline V gene sequence: CDR1 GTSNPN, CDR2 SVGIG (reference sequence).

V and J are TRBV9 and TRBJ2-1; 10 nucleotides match TRBD2. The germline V gene encodes CDR1 SGDLS and CDR2 YYNGEE. The ends lost 0 bases at V and 1 base at J; junction bases unmatched: 7. The CDR3 is made up of 18 amino acids. The CDR3 reads CASSVGASGRFSYNEQFF. In nucleotides, the CDR3 is TGTGCCAGCAGCGTAGGGGCTAGCGGGAGATTTTCCTACAATGAGCAGTTCTTC.

The genes are TRBV27 and TRBJ2-7, with D possibly TRBD1 on 6 matching bases. The CDR3 length is 14 residues. The germline V gene encodes CDR1 MNHEY and CDR2 SMNVEV (reference sequence). The V end lost 2 bases, the J end lost 4 bases, and 12 bases lay between the germline ends. The CDR3 is CASSLTGNSYEQYF. The CDR3 DNA is TGTGCCAGCAGTTTAACAGGGAACTCTTACGAGCAGTACTTC.

This sequence joins TRBV7-9 and TRBJ2-7; possible D gene TRBD1, 5 bases. The V gene's germline CDR1 is SEHNR and CDR2 FQNEAQ (reference sequence). This CDR3 region has 13 residues. Trimming removed 5 bases at V and 2 bases at J, with 10 bases between. The CDR3 nucleotides read TGTGCCAGCAGCAAGACAGCTACCTACGAGCAGTACTTC. This sequence encodes CASSKTATYEQYF.

This rearrangement joins TRBV28 to TRBJ2-2; D is unclear. Germline-derived CDR1 and CDR2 are MDHEN and SYDVKM. The germline V and J ends were trimmed by 3 bases and 3 bases, with 8 bases remaining between them. CDR3 length equals 14 residues. This CDR3 reads CASSFPRDTGELFF. The CDR3 coding sequence is TGTGCCAGCAGTTTCCCCCGAGACACCGGGGAGCTGTTTTTT.

The chain is built from TRBV18 and TRBJ2-1, with 7 positions matching TRBD2. The CDR3 consists of 17 residues. The germline CDR1 and CDR2 sequences are KGHSH and LQKENI. With 3 bases clipped from V and 0 bases from J, the junction kept 8 bases outside the gene matches. The CDR3 here is CASSPSSGPSSYNEQFF. CDR3 DNA: TGTGCCAGCTCACCTAGTAGCGGGCCTAGCTCCTACAATGAGCAGTTCTTC.

A single count supports this clone. The genes are TRBV2 and TRBJ2-3; 7 nucleotides match TRBD2. The CDR3 runs to 14 residues. The J segment lost 4 bases and the V segment lost 5 bases, leaving 6 bases of the junction unmatched. CDR1 is SNHLY, CDR2 FYNNEI, per germline. The CDR3 protein is CASSWWEGSDTQYF. DNA of the CDR3: TGTGCCAGCAGTTGGTGGGAGGGATCAGATACGCAGTATTTT.

V and J are TRBV30 and TRBJ1-1, with 7 bases identical to TRBD1. Germline V gene sequence: CDR1 GTSNPN, CDR2 SVGIG (reference sequence). The CDR3 is 14 residues long. Germline trimming cut 2 bases from V and 5 bases from J; bases unmatched to any gene: 8. CDR3: CAWSFPPDRTEAFF. CDR3 DNA: TGTGCCTGGAGTTTCCCCCCGGACAGGACTGAAGCTTTCTTT.

The chain recombines TRBV4-1 with TRBJ1-1; tentative D call: TRBD1 (5 bases). The CDR3 has 14 amino acids. V shed 4 bases and J shed 0 bases, with 9 bases lying between them. In germline, CDR1 is MGHRA, CDR2 YSYEKL. DNA for the CDR3: TGCGCCAGCAGCCGACAGACATTGAACACTGAAGCTTTCTTT. Translating it yields CASSRQTLNTEAFF.

The V and J genes are TRBV7-3 and TRBJ1-2, with 10 bases fitting TRBD1. This CDR3 contains 13 residues. With 5 bases clipped from V and 8 bases from J, the junction kept 5 bases outside the gene matches. Per the germline V gene, CDR1 is SGHTA and CDR2 is FQGTGA. The CDR3 sequence: CASSPGQGSGYTF. CDR3 sequence (DNA): TGTGCCAGCAGCCCGGGACAGGGGAGCGGCTACACCTTC.

This clone was observed once. The chain has TRBV7-8 and TRBJ2-1; unclear D gene. The CDR3 is 15 amino acids. V was clipped by 1 base and J by 4 bases, with 11 bases between them. CDR1 and CDR2 (germline): SGHVS, FQNEAQ. CDR3 bases: TGTGCCAGCAGCTTAGGTCCCGCATTATACAATGAGCAGTTCTTC. This translates into CASSLGPALYNEQFF.

The rearrangement joins TRBV27 to TRBJ2-7, with a possible D match to TRBD1 (6 bases). The CDR3 runs 14 residues. With 0 bases removed from V and 4 bases from J, the gap between germline ends came to 10 bases. Germline CDR1 reads MNHEY; CDR2 reads SMNVEV (reference sequence). CDR3 DNA: TGTGCCAGCAGTTTATCATTGACAGGTTACGAGCAGTACTTC. Protein: CASSLSLTGYEQYF.

The V gene is TRBV4-1, the J gene TRBJ1-1; D unresolved. Germline V gives CDR1 MGHRA, CDR2 YSYEKL. Between the trimmed V and J ends, which lost 4 bases and 7 bases, there was a span of 13 bases. The CDR3 consists of 13 residues. The CDR3 coding sequence is TGCGCCAGCAGCCCTTCCTCGACTCTTGAAGCTTTCTTT. Its protein product is CASSPSSTLEAFF.

V and J are TRBV27 and TRBJ1-5; D may be TRBD1 (5 bases). The V gene's germline CDR1 is MNHEY and CDR2 SMNVEV (reference sequence). This CDR3 is built from 13 residues. V lost 8 bases and J 2 bases, leaving 10 bases between the germline ends. The CDR3 loop is CASGGSGNQPQHF. CDR3 DNA sequence: TGTGCCAGCGGGGGGTCGGGCAATCAGCCCCAGCATTTT.

This clone occurred once. The chain is built from TRBV15 and TRBJ2-3; weak D call: TRBD2 (5 bases). Per germline, CDR1 LNHNV and CDR2 YYDKDF (reference sequence). Trimming took off 5 bases at V and 1 base at J, with 16 bases between the two ends. The CDR3 length is 16 residues. The CDR3 sequence is CATSPEESGRTDTQYF. For the CDR3, the DNA is TGTGCCACCAGCCCAGAGGAGAGCGGACGCACAGATACGCAGTATTTT.

J is TRBJ2-7 and V is TRBV27; 9 nucleotides line up with TRBD2. The J segment lost 0 bases and the V segment lost 9 bases, leaving 12 bases of the junction unmatched. The CDR3 loop spans 16 amino acids. Per germline, CDR1 MNHEY and CDR2 SMNVEV (reference sequence). DNA of the CDR3: TGTGCCAGGGACAAATCACTTAGCGGGAGCTCCTACGAGCAGTACTTC. Its protein product is CARDKSLSGSSYEQYF.

The CDR3 DNA sequence: TGTGCCAGCAAGGGGACAGGGACCACTGAAGCTTTCTTT. Amino acid sequence: CASKGTGTTEAFF. The chain employs TRBV2 and TRBJ1-1; 9 bases are a match to TRBD1. Germline V gene data show CDR1 as SNHLY and CDR2 as FYNNEI. The ends lost 7 bases at V and 4 bases at J; junction bases unmatched: 4. The CDR3 is made up of 13 amino acids.

The gene calls are TRBV30 and TRBJ2-3, with D possibly being TRBD2 (6 bases). The CDR3 spans 19 residues. From germline, CDR1 is GTSNPN and CDR2 SVGIG (reference sequence). V lost 0 bases to trimming and J lost 0 bases, with 22 bases between them. The CDR3 nucleotides read TGTGCCTGGAGTGTACAGGTCGGGAGACCTTCGTCTAGCACAGATACGCAGTATTTT. It translates to CAWSVQVGRPSSSTDTQYF. The full variable domain, completed using reference TRBV30 and TRBJ2-3, is SQTIHQWPATLVQPVGSPLSLECTVEGTSNPNLYWYRQAAGRGLQLLFYSVGIGQISSEVPQNLSASRPQDRQFILSSKKLLLSDSGFYLCAWSVQVGRPSSSTDTQYFGPGTRLTVL.

The chain links TRBV6-4 to TRBJ2-3, with 16 nucleotides matching TRBD2. V shed 5 bases, J shed 6 bases, and the junction held 5 bases outside the gene matches. The CDR3 is made up of 16 amino acids. The germline V gene encodes CDR1 MRHNA and CDR2 SNTAGT. CDR3 loop: CASSKGLAGGPDTQYF. CDR3 nucleotides: TGTGCCAGCAGTAAGGGACTAGCGGGAGGGCCGGATACGCAGTATTTT.

This clone was counted a few times. The chain links TRBV7-6 to TRBJ2-1, with TRBD2 identical over 11 bases. V was clipped by 5 bases and J by 3 bases; unmatched bases: 6. Germline CDR1 and CDR2: SGHVS and FNYEAQ. The CDR3 covers 16 residues. The CDR3, as DNA: TGTGCCAGCAGCCCGACCGGGACTAGCGGCTACAATGAGCAGTTCTTC. It translates to CASSPTGTSGYNEQFF. Full variable domain (rest looked up from reference TRBV7-6 and TRBJ2-1): GAGVSQSPRYKVTKRGQDVALRCDPISGHVSLYWYRQALGQGPEFLTYFNYEAQQDKSGLPNDRFSAERPEGSISTLTIQRTEQRDSAMYRCASSPTGTSGYNEQFFGPGTRLTVL.

This rearrangement joins TRBV5-5 to TRBJ1-1; maybe TRBD1 (5 bases). V was pared by 7 bases and J by 4 bases, with 14 bases between. Germline V lookup: CDR1 SGHKS, CDR2 YYEKEE (reference sequence). CDR3 length equals 13 residues. Here the CDR3 reads CASFGEQVTEAFF. DNA of the CDR3: TGTGCCAGCTTTGGGGAACAGGTCACTGAAGCTTTCTTT.

This chain joins TRBV6-5 and TRBJ2-5; D remains unclear. Trimming removed 8 bases from V and 3 bases from J, with 10 bases in between. There are 12 residues in the CDR3. Germline V lookup: CDR1 MNHEY, CDR2 SVGAGI. For the CDR3, the DNA is TGTGCCAGCGGCCCCTCCAAAGAGACCCAGTACTTC. This gives the protein CASGPSKETQYF.

This sequence joins TRBV30 and TRBJ2-7; D is undetermined. This CDR3 has 11 amino acids. The V gene lost 1 base and the J gene lost 3 bases, with 4 bases spanning the gap. The germline gives CDR1 GTSNPN, CDR2 SVGIG (reference sequence). The CDR3 nucleotides read TGTGCCTGGAGTGGGGACTACGAGCAGTACTTC. As protein: CAWSGDYEQYF.